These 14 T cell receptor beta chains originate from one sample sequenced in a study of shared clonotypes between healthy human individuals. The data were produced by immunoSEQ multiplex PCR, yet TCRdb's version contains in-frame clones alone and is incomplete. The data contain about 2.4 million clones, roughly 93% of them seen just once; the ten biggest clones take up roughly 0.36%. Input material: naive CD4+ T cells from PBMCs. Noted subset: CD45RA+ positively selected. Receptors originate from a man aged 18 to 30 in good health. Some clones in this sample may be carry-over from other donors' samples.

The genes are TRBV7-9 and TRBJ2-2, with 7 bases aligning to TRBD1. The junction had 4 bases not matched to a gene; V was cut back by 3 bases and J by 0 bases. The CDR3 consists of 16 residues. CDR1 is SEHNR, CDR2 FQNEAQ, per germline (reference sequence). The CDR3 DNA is TGTGCCAGCAGCTTCTCCGGGACAGCGAACACCGGGGAGCTGTTTTTT. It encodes CASSFSGTANTGELFF.

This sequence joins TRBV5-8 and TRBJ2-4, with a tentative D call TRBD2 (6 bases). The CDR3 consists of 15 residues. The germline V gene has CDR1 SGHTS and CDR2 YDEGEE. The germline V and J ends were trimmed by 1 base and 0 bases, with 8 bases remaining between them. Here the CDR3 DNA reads TGTGCCAGCAGCTTGCGGGAGCCAGCCAAAAACATTCAGTACTTC. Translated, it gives CASSLREPAKNIQYF.

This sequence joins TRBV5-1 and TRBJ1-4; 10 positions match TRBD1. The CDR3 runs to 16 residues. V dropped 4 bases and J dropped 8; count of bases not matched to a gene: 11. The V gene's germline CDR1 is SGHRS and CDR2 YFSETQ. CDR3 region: CASSIKGTGVGEKLFF. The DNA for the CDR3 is TGCGCCAGCAGCATTAAGGGGACAGGGGTAGGCGAAAAACTGTTTTTT. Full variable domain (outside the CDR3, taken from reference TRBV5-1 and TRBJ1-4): KAGVTQTPRYLIKTRGQQVTLSCSPISGHRSVSWYQQTPGQGLQFLFEYFSETQRNKGNFPGRFSGRQFSNSRSEMNVSTLELGDSALYLCASSIKGTGVGEKLFFGSGTQLSVL.

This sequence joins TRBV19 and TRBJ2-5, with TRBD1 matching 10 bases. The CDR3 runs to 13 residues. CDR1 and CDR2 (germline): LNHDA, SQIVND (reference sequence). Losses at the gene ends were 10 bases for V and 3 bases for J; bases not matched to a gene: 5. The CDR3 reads CATQDRGEETQYF. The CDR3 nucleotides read TGTGCCACTCAGGACAGGGGGGAAGAGACCCAGTACTTC.

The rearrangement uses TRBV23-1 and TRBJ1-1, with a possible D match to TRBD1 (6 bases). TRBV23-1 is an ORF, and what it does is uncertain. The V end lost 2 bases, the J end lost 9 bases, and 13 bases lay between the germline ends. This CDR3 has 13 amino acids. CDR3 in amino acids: CASSQRVGQKAFF. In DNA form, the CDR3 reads TGCGCCAGCAGTCAACGCGTAGGACAGAAAGCTTTCTTT.

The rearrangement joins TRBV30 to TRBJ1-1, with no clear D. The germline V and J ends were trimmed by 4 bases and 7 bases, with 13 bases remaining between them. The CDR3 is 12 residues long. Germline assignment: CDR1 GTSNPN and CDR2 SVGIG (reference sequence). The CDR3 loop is CAWNNPGGEAFF. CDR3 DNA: TGTGCCTGGAACAACCCGGGAGGTGAAGCTTTCTTT.

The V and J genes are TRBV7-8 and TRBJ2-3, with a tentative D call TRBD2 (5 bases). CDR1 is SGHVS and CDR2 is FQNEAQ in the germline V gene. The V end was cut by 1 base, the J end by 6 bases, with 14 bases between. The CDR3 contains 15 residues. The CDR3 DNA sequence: TGTGCCAGCAGCTTAGGTTGGTCGGGATCGGATACGCAGTATTTT. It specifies CASSLGWSGSDTQYF.

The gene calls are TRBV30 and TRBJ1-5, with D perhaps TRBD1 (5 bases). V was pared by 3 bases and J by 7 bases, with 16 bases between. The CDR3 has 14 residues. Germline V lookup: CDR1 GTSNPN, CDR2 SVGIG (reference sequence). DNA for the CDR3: TGTGCCTGGAGCCTACAGGTAGCTGGCCAGCCCCAGCATTTT. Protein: CAWSLQVAGQPQHF.

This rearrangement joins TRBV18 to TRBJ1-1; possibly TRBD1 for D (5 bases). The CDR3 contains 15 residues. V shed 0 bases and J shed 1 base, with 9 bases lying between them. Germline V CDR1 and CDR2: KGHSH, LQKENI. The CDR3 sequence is CASSPPTGPNTEAFF. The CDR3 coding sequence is TGTGCCAGCTCACCACCCACAGGACCGAACACTGAAGCTTTCTTT.

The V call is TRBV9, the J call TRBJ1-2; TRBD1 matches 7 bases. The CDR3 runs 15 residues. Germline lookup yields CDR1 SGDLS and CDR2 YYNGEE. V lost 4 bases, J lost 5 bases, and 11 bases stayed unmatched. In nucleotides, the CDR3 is TGTGCCAGCAGCCCAGGGGGGGCCAGCATGTATGGCTACACCTTC. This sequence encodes CASSPGGASMYGYTF.

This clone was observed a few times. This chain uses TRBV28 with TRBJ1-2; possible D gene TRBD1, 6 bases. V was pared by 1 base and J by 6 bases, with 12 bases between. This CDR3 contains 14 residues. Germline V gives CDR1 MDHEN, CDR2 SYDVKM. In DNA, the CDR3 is TGTGCCAGCAGTTTATACTACAGGGAGGATGGCTACACCTTC. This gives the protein CASSLYYREDGYTF.

CDR3 protein: CASSTLGQSSGNTIYF. The DNA of the CDR3 is TGTGCCAGCAGCACCCTGGGACAGTCCTCTGGAAACACCATATATTTT. J is TRBJ1-3 and V is TRBV7-9; TRBD1 matches at 7 bases. Germline V gene lookup returns CDR1 SEHNR and CDR2 FQNEAQ (reference sequence). This CDR3 has 16 amino acids. V lost 5 bases, J lost 0 bases, and 7 bases stayed unmatched. Using reference TRBV7-9 and TRBJ1-3 for the parts outside the CDR3, the full variable domain is DTGVSQNPRHKITKRGQNVTFRCDPISEHNRLYWYRQTLGQGPEFLTYFQNEAQLEKSRLLSDRFSAERPKGSFSTLEIQRTEQGDSAMYLCASSTLGQSSGNTIYFGEGSWLTVV.

The CDR3: CASSGPSTNTEAFF. CDR3 DNA sequence: TGTGCCAGCAGTGGCCCCAGCACGAACACTGAAGCTTTCTTT. J is TRBJ1-1 and V is TRBV2; D not certain. V was pared by 4 bases and J by 1 base, with 10 bases between. There are 14 residues in the CDR3. Germline CDR1 reads SNHLY; CDR2 reads FYNNEI.

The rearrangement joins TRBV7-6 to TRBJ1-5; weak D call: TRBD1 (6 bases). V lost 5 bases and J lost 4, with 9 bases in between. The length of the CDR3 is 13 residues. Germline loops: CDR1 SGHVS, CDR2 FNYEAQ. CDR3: CASSLGQNQPQHF. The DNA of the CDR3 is TGTGCCAGCAGCCTTGGACAGAATCAGCCCCAGCATTTT.